One sample yielded the 27 T cell receptor beta chains listed below, sequenced in a study of blood T cell repertoires in COVID-19. Method: immunoSEQ multiplex PCR; TCRdb's copy keeps in-frame clones and lacks some. The sample holds fewer than 50,000 clones, more than 75% seen once. The material sequenced was peripheral blood. These receptors all come from a man aged 50 or older with active COVID-19.

The V and J genes are TRBV4-1 and TRBJ2-3; D possibly corresponds to TRBD2 (5 bases). CDR1 MGHRA and CDR2 YSYEKL come from the germline V gene. The CDR3 covers 14 residues. Trimming shortened V by 1 base and J by 4 bases, and 9 bases separated the two germline ends. CDR3 sequence reads: CASSQVTGSDTQYF. The DNA of the CDR3 is TGCGCCAGCAGCCAAGTTACGGGGTCAGATACGCAGTATTTT.

The chain couples TRBV18 to TRBJ2-1; a possible D gene is TRBD1 (6 bases). Germline CDR1 reads KGHSH; CDR2 reads LQKENI. This CDR3 contains 15 residues. The V gene lost 5 bases and the J gene lost 0 bases, with 11 bases spanning the gap. CDR3 DNA sequence: TGTGCCAGCTCAACTCAGGGGAGCTCCTACAATGAGCAGTTCTTC. Translating gives CASSTQGSSYNEQFF.

This clone was seen only once. The gene calls are TRBV18 and TRBJ2-3; 9 bases line up with TRBD2. This CDR3 is 17 amino acids long. Germline assignment: CDR1 KGHSH and CDR2 LQKENI. J gave up 1 base and V 0 bases, and 5 bases lay outside the gene matches. The CDR3 reads CASSPPRLAGGTDTQYF. The CDR3 DNA reads TGTGCCAGCTCACCACCTCGCTTAGCGGGAGGCACAGATACGCAGTATTTT.

This chain links TRBV27 with TRBJ1-6; the match to TRBD1 covers 9 bases. The CDR3 extends over 16 amino acids. In germline, CDR1 is MNHEY, CDR2 SMNVEV (reference sequence). V was pared by 4 bases and J by 5 bases, with 6 bases of the junction left unmatched. The DNA for the CDR3 is TGTGCCAGCAGTTCGAACAGGGGGCGAAATAATTCACCCCTCCACTTT. It translates to CASSSNRGRNNSPLHF.

The rearrangement joins TRBV7-9 to TRBJ2-7; TRBD2 is a possible D gene (5 bases). Looked up from germline, CDR1 is SEHNR and CDR2 is FQNEAQ (reference sequence). V was trimmed by 5 bases and J by 7 bases, leaving 15 bases between them. The CDR3 has 13 amino acids. DNA of the CDR3: TGTGCCAGCAGCGCAAACTCCGGGGAAGAGCAGTACTTC. Its protein product is CASSANSGEEQYF. Complete variable domain (other parts from reference TRBV7-9 and TRBJ2-7): DTGVSQNPRHKITKRGQNVTFRCDPISEHNRLYWYRQTLGQGPEFLTYFQNEAQLEKSRLLSDRFSAERPKGSFSTLEIQRTEQGDSAMYLCASSANSGEEQYFGPGTRLTVT.

Here the CDR3 reads CASSELLSGPTNEKLFF. Written as DNA, the CDR3 is TGCGCCAGCAGCGAACTTCTTTCAGGCCCAACTAATGAAAAACTGTTTTTT. The chain recombines TRBV5-1 with TRBJ1-4; the D is unclear. Germline CDR1 is SGHRS and CDR2 is YFSETQ. V was cut by 4 bases and J by 0 bases, with 16 bases left in between. The CDR3 totals 17 residues.

The chain uses TRBV18 and TRBJ2-2, with D perhaps TRBD2 (7 bases). The V end lost 7 bases, the J end lost 5 bases, and 17 bases lay between the germline ends. Per the germline V gene, CDR1 is KGHSH and CDR2 is LQKENI. The CDR3 spans 15 residues. CDR3 bases: TGTGCCAGCTACCGTGGGGGGGCGTCGACCGGGGAGCTGTTTTTT. It yields the protein CASYRGGASTGELFF.

J is TRBJ1-1 and V is TRBV18; D uncertain. This CDR3 region has 17 residues. V was cut by 1 base and J by 3 bases, with 18 bases left in between. The germline gives CDR1 KGHSH, CDR2 LQKENI. For the CDR3, the DNA is TGTGCCAGCTCACCACTCCGAAGGGAAGGAGGATACACTGAAGCTTTCTTT. This encodes CASSPLRREGGYTEAFF.

This chain connects TRBV18 to TRBJ2-3; 12 positions match TRBD2. V lost 8 bases and J lost 5; bases outside the gene matches: 5. Germline V gene sequence: CDR1 KGHSH, CDR2 LQKENI. CDR3 length: 14 amino acids. CDR3 protein: CASAPSGGEDTQYF. CDR3 nucleotide sequence: TGTGCCAGCGCCCCTAGCGGGGGGGAAGATACGCAGTATTTT.

This clone was seen once. The rearrangement uses TRBV6-5 and TRBJ2-3; D unclear. Germline CDR1 MNHEY, CDR2 SVGAGI. This CDR3 has 11 amino acids. Trimming pared 6 bases from V and 14 bases from J, leaving 15 bases between. The CDR3, as DNA: TGTGCCAGCAGCTCCGGTCTGCTGAGGTATTTT. Its protein product is CASSSGLLRYF.

This clone was seen more than once but under ten times. The chain is built from TRBV2 and TRBJ1-2, with TRBD1 matching over 7 bases. V dropped 6 bases and J dropped 5; count of bases not matched to a gene: 9. The CDR3 has 14 amino acids. Germline V gene data show CDR1 as SNHLY and CDR2 as FYNNEI. The CDR3 loop is CASRSTGAAYGYTF. The CDR3 DNA sequence: TGTGCCAGCAGATCTACAGGGGCGGCTTATGGCTACACCTTC.

The chain couples TRBV4-3 to TRBJ2-2; 7 nucleotides align to TRBD2. V lost 3 bases and J lost 7; bases outside the gene matches: 8. There are 15 residues in the CDR3. Looked up from germline, CDR1 is LGHNA and CDR2 is YSLEER. The CDR3 reads CASSQAGTNLGELFF. In nucleotides, the CDR3 is TGCGCCAGCAGCCAGGCCGGGACTAATCTCGGGGAGCTGTTTTTT.

Note on this clone: This CDR3 is also generated by other DNA sequences in the sample. The CDR3 loop reads CASSDASGGPDTQYF. The DNA for the CDR3 is TGTGCCAGCAGTGATGCTAGCGGGGGTCCAGATACGCAGTATTTT. The V and J genes are TRBV6-4 and TRBJ2-3, with 10 bases fitting TRBD2. CDR3 length: 15 residues. Germline values: CDR1 MRHNA, CDR2 SNTAGT. The V segment lost 3 bases and the J segment 4 bases; nucleotides outside the gene matches: 4.

The chain combines TRBV5-6 with TRBJ2-7, with TRBD2 matching over 10 bases. The CDR3 extends over 15 amino acids. Germline CDR1 and CDR2: SGHDT and YYEEEE. V trimming: 0 bases; J trimming: 3 bases; junction bases outside the gene matches: 3. CDR3 in amino acids: CASSLELAGIYEQYF. In DNA form, the CDR3 reads TGTGCCAGCAGCTTGGAACTAGCGGGGATCTACGAGCAGTACTTC.

The chain combines TRBV7-9 with TRBJ2-5; 8 bases are a match to TRBD1. The CDR3 consists of 16 residues. Germline assignment: CDR1 SEHNR and CDR2 FQNEAQ (reference sequence). V dropped 3 bases and J dropped 5; count of bases not matched to a gene: 11. The CDR3 spells CASSLGTGPVGETQYF. In nucleotides, the CDR3 is TGTGCCAGCAGCTTGGGGACAGGACCCGTCGGGGAGACCCAGTACTTC.

The chain is built from TRBV2 and TRBJ2-2; D perhaps matches TRBD1 (6 bases). Germline values: CDR1 SNHLY, CDR2 FYNNEI. Trimming left V 4 bases short and J 1 base short, with 13 bases between. There are 16 residues in the CDR3. The CDR3 sequence is CASSVQGGQNTGELFF. The CDR3 bases are TGTGCCAGCAGTGTTCAAGGGGGACAGAACACCGGGGAGCTGTTTTTT.

The rearrangement joins TRBV7-2 to TRBJ1-1; no reliable D call. The CDR3 consists of 15 residues. Trimming shortened V by 0 bases and J by 3 bases, and 11 bases separated the two germline ends. Germline V gives CDR1 SGHTA, CDR2 FQGNSA. This chain's CDR3 is CASSLALSGDTEAFF. CDR3 nucleotides: TGTGCCAGCAGCTTAGCGCTGAGCGGGGACACTGAAGCTTTCTTT.

In its sample, this clone was seen once. The rearrangement uses TRBV9 and TRBJ2-1; possible D gene TRBD2, 5 bases. The V end was cut by 2 bases, the J end by 9 bases, with 6 bases between. CDR1 and CDR2 from the germline V gene are SGDLS and YYNGEE. The CDR3 consists of 11 residues. The chain's CDR3 is CASSVAGEQFF. The CDR3 DNA reads TGTGCCAGCAGCGTTGCGGGTGAGCAGTTCTTC.

The V and J genes are TRBV5-1 and TRBJ1-3; perhaps TRBD1 as D (6 bases). The CDR3 sequence is 14 residues long. Germline V lookup: CDR1 SGHRS, CDR2 YFSETQ. The V gene lost 4 bases and the J gene lost 1 base, with 9 bases spanning the gap. CDR3 in amino acids: CASSQGGSGNTIYF. CDR3 bases: TGCGCCAGCAGCCAAGGGGGTTCTGGAAACACCATATATTTT.

The chain is built from TRBV7-3 and TRBJ2-1, with 11 bases aligning to TRBD2. This CDR3 region has 18 residues. Germline values: CDR1 SGHTA, CDR2 FQGTGA. The ends lost 5 bases at V and 6 bases at J; junction bases unmatched: 15. CDR3 loop: CASSPRSDLAGGRNEQFF. The CDR3 nucleotides are TGTGCCAGCAGCCCACGATCGGATCTAGCGGGAGGACGCAATGAGCAGTTCTTC. The variable domain in full, completed from reference TRBV7-3 and TRBJ2-1, reads GAGVSQTPSNKVTEKGKYVELRCDPISGHTALYWYRQSLGQGPEFLIYFQGTGAADDSGLPNDRFFAVRPEGSVSTLKIQRTERGDSAVYLCASSPRSDLAGGRNEQFFGPGTRLTVL.

The chain recombines TRBV7-3 with TRBJ2-5, with TRBD2 matching over 13 bases. The CDR3 has 17 residues. Losses at the gene ends were 1 base for V and 4 bases for J; bases not matched to a gene: 6. The germline CDR1 and CDR2 sequences are SGHTA and FQGTGA. The CDR3 DNA reads TGTGCCAGCAGCTTAAGGGGGACTAGCGGGACACGAGAGACCCAGTACTTC. This gives the protein CASSLRGTSGTRETQYF.

The sample holds one count of this clone. The J gene is TRBJ2-5, the V gene TRBV19; maybe TRBD1 (6 bases). The V end was cut by 7 bases, the J end by 0 bases, with 15 bases between. CDR1 is LNHDA and CDR2 is SQIVND in the germline V gene (reference sequence). The CDR3 spans 15 residues. CDR3 in DNA: TGTGCCAGTACCGTCTCTCGGACAGACCAAGAGACCCAGTACTTC. Amino acids: CASTVSRTDQETQYF.

The chain employs TRBV12-3 or TRBV12-4 and TRBJ1-1; D call uncertain. This CDR3 region has 13 residues. V was shortened by 1 base and J by 7 bases, with 10 bases between the two germline ends. The DNA of the CDR3 is TGTGCCAGCAGTTTAGGAAACAACCTTGAAGCTTTCTTT. It translates to CASSLGNNLEAFF.

The CDR3 is CASRGGNGYTF. As DNA, the CDR3 is TGTGCCAGCCGGGGGGGGAATGGCTACACCTTC. V gene TRBV28 combines with J gene TRBJ1-2; tentative D call: TRBD1 (5 bases). V shed 8 bases and J shed 6 bases, with 10 bases lying between them. In germline, CDR1 is MDHEN, CDR2 SYDVKM. CDR3 length: 11 amino acids.

This chain links TRBV7-3 with TRBJ2-5, with 7 bases lining up with TRBD1. V shed 3 bases and J 5 bases; nucleotides not matched to a gene: 3. The CDR3 sequence is 13 residues long. Germline V CDR1 and CDR2: SGHTA, FQGTGA. CDR3 in DNA: TGTGCCAGCAGCTTTGGCAGGGGGGAGACCCAGTACTTC. This translates into CASSFGRGETQYF.

This chain joins TRBV11-2 and TRBJ2-7, with 8 bases aligning to TRBD1. Germline CDR1 SGHAT, CDR2 FQNNGV. V lost 3 bases and J lost 5; bases outside the gene matches: 6. The CDR3 extends over 14 amino acids. The CDR3 DNA is TGTGCCAGCAGCTTGGACAGGGTGGTCCACGAGCAGTACTTC. The encoded protein is CASSLDRVVHEQYF.

The table lists this clone with a count of one. The rearrangement joins TRBV19 to TRBJ2-5; TRBD1 aligns across 7 bases. V shed 2 bases and J 3 bases; nucleotides not matched to a gene: 6. CDR3 length equals 15 residues. Germline V gene sequence: CDR1 LNHDA, CDR2 SQIVND (reference sequence). DNA of the CDR3: TGTGCCAGTAGTATAATTGAGGGGGCAAAAGAGACCCAGTACTTC. Protein sequence: CASSIIEGAKETQYF.